The rows below give T cell receptor beta chains drawn from one sample of a study of T cell responses to AZD1222 COVID-19 vaccine. Assay used: immunoSEQ multiplex PCR; TCRdb lists only in-frame clones, some missing. The sample holds about 170,000 clones, over 85% seen once. This specimen was peripheral blood, taken on day 0 of AZD1222 vaccination. The receptors here all came from an adult in good health. The CDR3 runs from the conserved cysteine through the conserved F or W. The D gene is left open where the match is weak. A row's size may be missing; if present it is once, few, many or a size class.

V gene	D gene	J gene	clone size	CDR3 length	CDR3 DNA	CDR3 protein
TRBV7-9	TRBD1	TRBJ1-4	NA	14	TGTGCCAGCAGTTATGACAGGGTGGGCGAAAAACTGTTTTTT	CASSYDRVGEKLFF
TRBV25-1	NA	TRBJ2-7	NA	12	TGTGCCAGCAGTGAATATTTTTCCGAGCAGTACTTC	CASSEYFSEQYF
TRBV3-1/TRBV3-2	NA	TRBJ2-7	NA	18	TGTGCCAGCAGCCAAGAAGAATGGAGTCGTGGGAGGCCCTACGAGCAGTACTTC	CASSQEEWSRGRPYEQYF
TRBV3-1/TRBV3-2	NA	TRBJ1-1	NA	16	TGTGCCAGCAGCCCCACAAAGATTTCCGCGAACACTGAAGCTTTCTTT	CASSPTKISANTEAFF
TRBV29-1	NA	TRBJ1-4	NA	12	TGCAGCGTTGGGGTCGTTAATGAAAAACTGTTTTTT	CSVGVVNEKLFF
TRBV13	NA	TRBJ2-5	NA	16	TGTGCCAGCAGCTTAGGCCGGACGAGGATCGGGGAGACCCAGTACTTC	CASSLGRTRIGETQYF
TRBV11-2	NA	TRBJ2-6	NA	17	TGTGCCAGCAGCTTAGAGGCGGTGGGGGCTGGGGCCAACGTCCTGACTTTC	CASSLEAVGAGANVLTF
TRBV6-5	NA	TRBJ1-2	NA	14	TGTGCCAGCAGTTACTCGGGAGGGGTTGATGGCTACACCTTC	CASSYSGGVDGYTF
TRBV5-6	NA	TRBJ2-1	once	13	TGTGCCAGCAGCTTCACGGATTACAATGAGCAGTTCTTC	CASSFTDYNEQFF
TRBV6-5	NA	TRBJ2-5	NA	14	TGTGCCAGCAGTTACTCGTTCTTACAAGAGACCCAGTACTTC	CASSYSFLQETQYF
TRBV6-1	NA	TRBJ1-5	NA	16	TGTGCCAGCAGTGAAAGGAGAGGAGTGGGCAATCAGCCCCAGCATTTT	CASSERRGVGNQPQHF
TRBV5-4	TRBD1	TRBJ1-2	NA	15	TGTGCCAGCAGCTTGGAGAACAGGGGCAACTATGGCTACACCTTC	CASSLENRGNYGYTF
TRBV11-2	TRBD2	TRBJ2-7	NA	19	TGTGCCAGCAGCTTATATCTAGGAAAAGCGGGAGGGTACCGGTACGAGCAGTACTTC	CASSLYLGKAGGYRYEQYF
TRBV18	NA	TRBJ2-1	NA	15	TGTGCCAGCTCAAAACCAGGGACTGATACGGATGAGCAGTTCTTC	CASSKPGTDTDEQFF
TRBV7-9	NA	TRBJ1-2	NA	16	TGTGCCAGCAGCTTGGGCGGGAGGCGAGCTAACTATGGCTACACCTTC	CASSLGGRRANYGYTF
TRBV7-6	NA	TRBJ1-1	once	16	TGTGCCAGCAGCTGGAAATTGCGGGGCCTGAACACTGAAGCTTTCTTT	CASSWKLRGLNTEAFF
TRBV18	TRBD2	TRBJ2-7	NA	14	TGTGCCAGCTCTTCCGGGGGGATACCCTACGAGCAGTACTTC	CASSSGGIPYEQYF
TRBV30	NA	TRBJ2-1	NA	15	TGTGCCTGGAGCGCGGGTCGCGGGTCCTACAATGAGCAGTTCTTC	CAWSAGRGSYNEQFF
TRBV2	TRBD1	TRBJ1-2	NA	15	TGTGCCAGCAGCGGACAGGGGGCGGTCTGGGATGGCTACACCTTC	CASSGQGAVWDGYTF
TRBV3-1/TRBV3-2	TRBD1	TRBJ2-1	NA	13	TGTGCCAGCAGCCTTAGGGACAGAAATGAGCAGTTCTTC	CASSLRDRNEQFF
TRBV7-9	NA	TRBJ1-3	NA	12	TGTGCCAGCCGGGACTCTGGAAACACCATATATTTT	CASRDSGNTIYF
TRBV11-2	NA	TRBJ2-7	NA	13	TGTGCCAGCAGCTTAGGGGCTCCCTACGAGCAGTACTTC	CASSLGAPYEQYF
TRBV9	NA	TRBJ1-6	NA	14	TGTGCCAGCAGCGTAAATACAGGCAATTCACCCCTCCACTTT	CASSVNTGNSPLHF
TRBV6-6	TRBD2	TRBJ2-3	once	20	TGTGCCAGCAGTCGACTCGGACTAGCGGGAGGGGAAGGAGGCACAGATACGCAGTATTTT	CASSRLGLAGGEGGTDTQYF
TRBV13	NA	TRBJ1-6	NA	9	TGTGCCAGCAGCCCACCCCTCCACTTT	CASSPPLHF
TRBV9	TRBD2	TRBJ2-1	NA	14	TGTGCCAGCACCACGGGACTAGTCTATAATGAGCAGTTCTTC	CASTTGLVYNEQFF
TRBV29-1	TRBD1	TRBJ1-2	NA	17	TGCAGCGTTAAACCCGGGACAGGGAATTTTCATCAAAGTGGCTACACCTTC	CSVKPGTGNFHQSGYTF
TRBV7-9	NA	TRBJ1-6	NA	16	TGTGCCAGCAGCTTAGTCCGGGTAGCGTATAATTCACCCCTCCACTTT	CASSLVRVAYNSPLHF
TRBV18	NA	TRBJ2-7	NA	13	TGTGCCAGCTCACCAGGGGTCACCTACGAGCAGTACTTC	CASSPGVTYEQYF
TRBV5-1	TRBD2	TRBJ2-1	few	20	TGCGCCAGCAGCGTGCGGAGTCCTGGCGGGGGGACGAGCTCCTACAATGAGCAGTTCTTC	CASSVRSPGGGTSSYNEQFF
TRBV7-9	NA	TRBJ2-2	NA	16	TGTGCCAGCAGCTCACTCCGTGCAAGGGACACCGGGGAGCTGTTTTTT	CASSSLRARDTGELFF
TRBV27	NA	TRBJ2-7	NA	15	TGTGCCAGCAGCCCCCCAGGTGTGCGCTCCTACGAGCAGTACTTC	CASSPPGVRSYEQYF
TRBV7-2	NA	TRBJ1-1	NA	12	TGTGCCAGCAGCTTAGTATGGACTGAAGCTTTCTTT	CASSLVWTEAFF
TRBV6-5	TRBD1	TRBJ1-5	NA	14	TGTGCCACCGAGGACAGGGTCGAATATCAGCCCCAGCATTTT	CATEDRVEYQPQHF
TRBV11-3	TRBD2	TRBJ2-3	NA	17	TGTGCCAGCAGCTCCCCTGTGGCTAGCGGGAGCACAGATACGCAGTATTTT	CASSSPVASGSTDTQYF